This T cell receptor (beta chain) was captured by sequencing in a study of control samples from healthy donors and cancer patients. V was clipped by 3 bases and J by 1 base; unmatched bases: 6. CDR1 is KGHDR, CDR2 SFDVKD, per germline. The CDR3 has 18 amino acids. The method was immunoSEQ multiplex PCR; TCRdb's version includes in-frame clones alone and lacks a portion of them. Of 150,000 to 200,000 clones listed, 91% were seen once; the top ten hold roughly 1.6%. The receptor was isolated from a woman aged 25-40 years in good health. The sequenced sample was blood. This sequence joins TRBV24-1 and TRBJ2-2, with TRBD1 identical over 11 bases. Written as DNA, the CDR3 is TGTGCCACCAGTGATCCCGGGACAGGGGGGTTGAACACCGGGGAGCTGTTTTTT. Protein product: CATSDPGTGGLNTGELFF.